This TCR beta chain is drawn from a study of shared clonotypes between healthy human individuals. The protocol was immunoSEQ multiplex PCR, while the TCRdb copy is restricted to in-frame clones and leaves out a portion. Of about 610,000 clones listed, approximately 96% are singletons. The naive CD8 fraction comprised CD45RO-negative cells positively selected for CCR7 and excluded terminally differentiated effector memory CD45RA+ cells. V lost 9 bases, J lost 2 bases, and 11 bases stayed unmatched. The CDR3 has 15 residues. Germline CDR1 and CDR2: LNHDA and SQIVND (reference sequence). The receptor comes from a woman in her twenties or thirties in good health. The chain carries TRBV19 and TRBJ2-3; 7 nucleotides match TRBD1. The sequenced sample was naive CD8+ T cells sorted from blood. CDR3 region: CASRDSATYTDTQYF. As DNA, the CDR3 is TGTGCCAGCCGGGACAGCGCTACTTACACAGATACGCAGTATTTT.